This TCR beta chain was found in a study of blood T cell repertoires in COVID-19. V lost 1 base, J lost 11 bases, and 11 bases lay in between. Per germline, CDR1 KGHDR and CDR2 SFDVKD. This CDR3 has 13 amino acids. Sequenced by immunoSEQ multiplex PCR; TCRdb stores in-frame clones only, minus some. The sample has 120,000 to 150,000 clones; roughly four fifths are singletons. This clone was found once. The chain uses TRBV24-1 and TRBJ2-1; D may be TRBD2 (7 bases). This receptor was identified in a human donor with acute or convalescent COVID-19. The donor label of this sample is uncertain. The sequenced sample consisted of peripheral blood. CDR3 amino acids: CATSDLGRDKQFF. The CDR3 DNA reads as TGTGCCACCAGTGATTTAGGGAGGGACAAGCAGTTCTTC.